This passage covers 20 T cell receptor beta chains from one sample sequenced in a study of CD8+CD57+ T cells in acquired aplastic anemia. TCR beta VDJ and CDR3 profiling used genomic DNA as template. TCRdb used MiXCR to reprocess the reads, holding one entry per CDR3 protein. The sample shows 50,000 to 65,000 distinct CDR3 sequences, 45% to 70% of them seen only once. Sequenced input: sorted CD4+, CD8+, or CD8+CD57+ T cells (not recorded which) from PBMCs. All receptors derive from a human donor in good health, serving as a control.

This clonotype was counted many times. The V gene is TRBV5-8, the J gene TRBJ2-2; D not resolved. CDR3 length: 15 amino acids. The germline gives CDR1 SGHTS, CDR2 YDEGEE. The V gene lost 4 bases and the J gene lost 6 bases, with 16 bases spanning the gap. The chain's CDR3 is CASSLLEVLPGELFF. Here the CDR3 DNA reads TGTGCCAGCAGCCTGCTAGAGGTTCTGCCCGGGGAGCTGTTTTTT.

This clonotype was picked up a small number of times. The CDR3 region has the DNA TGTGCCAGCAGCTACAGGGTCTCTGATGGCTACACCTTC. As protein: CASSYRVSDGYTF. The chain couples TRBV2 to TRBJ1-2; tentatively, D is TRBD1 (6 bases). The V end lost 6 bases, the J end lost 6 bases, and 14 bases lay between the germline ends. Germline V gene data show CDR1 as SNHLY and CDR2 as FYNNEI. The CDR3 length is 13 residues.

This sequence joins TRBV19 and TRBJ2-7; 9 bases are shared with TRBD1. Per the germline V gene, CDR1 is LNHDA and CDR2 is SQIVND (reference sequence). This CDR3 spans 15 amino acids. After removal of 11 bases from V and 2 bases from J, the junction contained 13 bases not matched to a gene. The CDR3: CASQFQGTGPYEQYF. DNA of the CDR3: TGTGCCTCCCAATTCCAGGGGACAGGGCCCTACGAGCAGTACTTC.

The chain has TRBV20-1 and TRBJ1-1, with unresolved D. The CDR3 length is 14 residues. Trimming removed 0 bases from V and 1 base from J, with 9 bases in between. From germline, CDR1 is DFQATT and CDR2 SNEGSKA (reference sequence). The CDR3: CSARDRRKNTEAFF. Here the CDR3 DNA reads TGCAGTGCTAGAGATCGACGGAAGAACACTGAAGCTTTCTTT.

For the CDR3, the DNA is TGTGCCAGCAGCTTAACCGGGACAGGGCAGTCCCTTCTCCACTTT. Translated: CASSLTGTGQSLLHF. The genes are TRBV7-2 and TRBJ1-6; 9 nucleotides match TRBD1. Unmatched junction bases numbered 12, after V lost 2 bases and J lost 16 bases. In germline, CDR1 is SGHTA, CDR2 FQGNSA. CDR3 length equals 15 residues. The full variable domain, with the rest looked up from reference TRBV7-2 and TRBJ1-6, is GAGVSQSPSNKVTEKGKDVELRCDPISGHTALYWYRQSLGQGLEFLIYFQGNSAPDKSGLPSDRFSAERTGGSVSTLTIQRTQQEDSAVYLCASSLTGTGQSLLHFGNGTRLTVT.

V is TRBV7-2 and J is TRBJ2-5; tentative D call: TRBD2 (5 bases). Trimming left V 6 bases short and J 3 bases short, with 11 bases between. Germline V gene sequence: CDR1 SGHTA, CDR2 FQGNSA. The CDR3 contains 13 residues. CDR3 sequence reads: CASSRAGEETQYF. CDR3 DNA sequence: TGTGCCAGCAGTCGAGCCGGGGAAGAGACCCAGTACTTC.

This chain uses TRBV24-1 with TRBJ2-1; no firm D call. The CDR3 sequence is 16 residues long. Trimming left V 6 bases short and J 2 bases short, with 16 bases between. The germline CDR1 and CDR2 sequences are KGHDR and SFDVKD. The DNA for the CDR3 is TGTGCCACCAGTAGTCCTCCGGGTTACACCTACAATGAGCAGTTCTTC. This translates into CATSSPPGYTYNEQFF.

By proportion, this clonotype is medium-sized. J is TRBJ2-7 and V is TRBV29-1, with 10 nucleotides matching TRBD2. Unmatched junction bases numbered 6, after V lost 3 bases and J lost 7 bases. Germline assignment: CDR1 SQVTM and CDR2 ANQGSEA. The CDR3 sequence is 13 residues long. CDR3 region: CSVESSGSREQYF. In nucleotides, the CDR3 is TGCAGCGTTGAGTCTAGCGGGAGTAGGGAGCAGTACTTC.

At least ten counts were recorded for this clonotype. The chain combines TRBV6-2 or TRBV6-3 with TRBJ2-5, with D maybe TRBD1 (5 bases). The germline CDR1 and CDR2 sequences are MNHEY and SVGEGT. V lost 7 bases, J lost 4 bases, and 10 bases lay in between. This CDR3 is 12 amino acids long. The CDR3 coding sequence is TGTGCCAGCAATAGGGGCCCAGAGACCCAGTACTTC. It translates to CASNRGPETQYF.

In its sample, this clonotype was seen a few times. The chain joins TRBV6-7 to TRBJ2-5; TRBD1 aligns across 11 bases. TRBV6-7 is an open reading frame, and its role is uncertain. This CDR3 comprises 19 residues. V lost 2 bases to trimming and J lost 1 base; unmatched junction nucleotides: 12. The CDR3 DNA follows: TGTGCCAGCAGTTACATCCCTAGCGGGACAGGGGGTACCCAAGAGACCCAGTACTTC. Translated, it gives CASSYIPSGTGGTQETQYF.

This CDR3 is CASSSGRPYEQYF. As DNA, the CDR3 is TGTGCCAGCAGTAGCGGGAGACCCTACGAGCAGTACTTC. The V call is TRBV28, the J call TRBJ2-7; TRBD2 agrees at 8 bases. Germline assignment: CDR1 MDHEN and CDR2 SYDVKM. There are 13 residues in the CDR3. V lost 5 bases, J lost 2 bases, and 2 bases stayed unmatched.

This chain joins TRBV5-1 and TRBJ1-1; a possible D gene is TRBD1 (6 bases). The germline CDR1 and CDR2 sequences are SGHRS and YFSETQ. The CDR3 contains 13 residues. The V end lost 9 bases, the J end lost 4 bases, and 16 bases lay between the germline ends. The DNA for the CDR3 is TGCGCCACCTCTTTGGGGGCGCCCACTGAAGCTTTCTTT. As protein: CATSLGAPTEAFF. Supplemented by reference TRBV5-1 and TRBJ1-1, the full variable domain reads KAGVTQTPRYLIKTRGQQVTLSCSPISGHRSVSWYQQTPGQGLQFLFEYFSETQRNKGNFPGRFSGRQFSNSRSEMNVSTLELGDSALYLCATSLGAPTEAFFGQGTRLTVV.

CDR3 amino acids: CASGRQGDGNTIYF. The CDR3 DNA sequence: TGTGCCAGCGGAAGACAGGGGGATGGAAACACCATATATTTT. V is TRBV2 and J is TRBJ1-3; 9 bases fit TRBD1. Germline V lookup: CDR1 SNHLY, CDR2 FYNNEI. The trim removed 8 bases at V and 3 bases at J, leaving 5 bases unmatched. This CDR3 contains 14 residues.

The chain has TRBV7-9 and TRBJ1-1; 9 bases match TRBD1. Germline assignment: CDR1 SEHNR and CDR2 FQNEAQ (reference sequence). J was trimmed by 1 base and V by 5 bases; bases with no gene match: 5. The length of the CDR3 is 15 residues. The CDR3 DNA is TGTGCCAGCAGCCCCCCGGGACAGGGGAACACTGAAGCTTTCTTT. Amino acids: CASSPPGQGNTEAFF.

V usage is TRBV2 and J usage is TRBJ1-1; the D is unclear. With 8 bases removed from V and 5 bases from J, the gap between germline ends came to 18 bases. This CDR3 contains 14 residues. Germline CDR1 reads SNHLY; CDR2 reads FYNNEI. In nucleotides, the CDR3 is TGTGCCAGCTGTCTTGGCCCTAGCCGAACTGAAGCTTTCTTT. Translation: CASCLGPSRTEAFF.

V gene TRBV2 combines with J gene TRBJ2-3; no clear D gene. CDR3 length: 11 residues. Per germline, CDR1 SNHLY and CDR2 FYNNEI. V lost 5 bases and J 2 bases, leaving 2 bases between the germline ends. The CDR3 DNA follows: TGTGCCAGCAGTAACACAGATACGCAGTATTTT. Translating it yields CASSNTDTQYF.

This clonotype occurred many times. The chain joins TRBV11-3 to TRBJ2-3; TRBD1 agrees at 11 bases. Germline CDR1 reads SGHNT; CDR2 reads YENEEA. This CDR3 is built from 16 residues. V was clipped by 4 bases and J by 5 bases; unmatched bases: 8. CDR3 nucleotide sequence: TGTGCCAGCAGCTCCGGACAGGGGGCGTTTGTAGATACGCAGTATTTT. The encoded protein is CASSSGQGAFVDTQYF.

This clonotype was counted between two and nine times. The chain carries TRBV24-1 and TRBJ2-1; tentative D call: TRBD1 (5 bases). V lost 3 bases to trimming and J lost 6 bases, with 11 bases between them. This CDR3 region has 14 residues. CDR1 is KGHDR, CDR2 SFDVKD, per germline. Here the CDR3 reads CATSDPRTGNEQFF. CDR3 nucleotide sequence: TGTGCCACCAGTGATCCTCGTACAGGCAATGAGCAGTTCTTC.

As regards this clonotype: The conserved final phenylalanine or tryptophan is absent from the CDR3, which likely points to a read error. The V call is TRBV9, the J call TRBJ1-1; D is possibly TRBD1 (5 bases). This CDR3 spans 16 amino acids. Germline V CDR1 and CDR2: SGDLS, YYNGEE. V was pared by 0 bases and J by 1 base, with 13 bases between. CDR3 sequence (DNA): TGTGCCAGCAGCGTAGGCGGACATTCGCAGAACACTGAAGCTTTCCTT. It translates to CASSVGGHSQNTEAFL.

This clonotype was seen many times. This sequence joins TRBV3-1 and TRBJ1-5; D uncertain. The CDR3 totals 15 residues. CDR1 and CDR2 (germline): LGHDT, YNNKEL (reference sequence). V dropped 0 bases and J dropped 0 bases, with 6 bases sitting between them. CDR3 sequence reads: CASSQDIRSNQPQHF. The CDR3 DNA reads as TGTGCCAGCAGCCAAGATATCCGTAGCAATCAGCCCCAGCATTTT.